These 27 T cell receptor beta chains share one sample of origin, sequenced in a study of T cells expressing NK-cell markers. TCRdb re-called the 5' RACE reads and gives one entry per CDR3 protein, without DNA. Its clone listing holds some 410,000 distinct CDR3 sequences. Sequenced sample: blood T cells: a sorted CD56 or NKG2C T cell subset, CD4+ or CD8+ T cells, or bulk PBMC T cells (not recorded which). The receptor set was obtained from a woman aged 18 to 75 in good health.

The CDR3 loop is CASRDRKLYEQYF. The chain carries TRBV27 and TRBJ2-7. CDR3 length: 13 amino acids. From germline, CDR1 is MNHEY and CDR2 SMNVEV (reference sequence).

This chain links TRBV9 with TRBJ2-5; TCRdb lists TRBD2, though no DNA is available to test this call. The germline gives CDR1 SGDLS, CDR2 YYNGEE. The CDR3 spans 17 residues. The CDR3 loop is CASSVGSAGPAGGTQYF.

CDR3 sequence reads: CASRPGTGNTEAFF. V is TRBV10-1 and J is TRBJ1-1; TCRdb selects TRBD1, and the lack of DNA leaves this call unchecked. Germline V gives CDR1 WNHNN, CDR2 SYGVQD (reference sequence). The CDR3 contains 14 residues.

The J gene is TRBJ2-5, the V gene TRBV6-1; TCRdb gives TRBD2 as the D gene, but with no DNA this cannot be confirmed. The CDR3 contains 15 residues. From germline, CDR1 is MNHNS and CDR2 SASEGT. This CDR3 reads CASSRLAGPGETQYF.

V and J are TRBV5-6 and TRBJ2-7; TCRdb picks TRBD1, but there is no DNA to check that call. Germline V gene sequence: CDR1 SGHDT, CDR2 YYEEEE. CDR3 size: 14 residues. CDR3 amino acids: CASRGQGLLYEQYF.

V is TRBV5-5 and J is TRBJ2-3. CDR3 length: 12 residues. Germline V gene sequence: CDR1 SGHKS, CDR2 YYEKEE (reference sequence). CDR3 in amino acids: CASSQIRDTQYF. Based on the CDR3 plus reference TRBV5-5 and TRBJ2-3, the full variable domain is DAGVTQSPTHLIKTRGQQVTLRCSPISGHKSVSWYQQVLGQGPQFIFQYYEKEERGRGNFPDRFSARQFPNYSSELNVNALLLGDSALYLCASSQIRDTQYFGPGTRLTVL.

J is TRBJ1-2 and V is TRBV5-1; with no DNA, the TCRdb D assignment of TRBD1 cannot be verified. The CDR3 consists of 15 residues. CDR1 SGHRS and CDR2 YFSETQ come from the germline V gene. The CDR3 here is CASSLDGKGLYGYTF. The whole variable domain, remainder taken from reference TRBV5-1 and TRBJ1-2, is KAGVTQTPRYLIKTRGQQVTLSCSPISGHRSVSWYQQTPGQGLQFLFEYFSETQRNKGNFPGRFSGRQFSNSRSEMNVSTLELGDSALYLCASSLDGKGLYGYTFGSGTRLTVV.

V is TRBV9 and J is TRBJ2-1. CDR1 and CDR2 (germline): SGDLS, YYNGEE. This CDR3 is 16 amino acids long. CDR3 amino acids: CASSVGEFPQYNEQFF.

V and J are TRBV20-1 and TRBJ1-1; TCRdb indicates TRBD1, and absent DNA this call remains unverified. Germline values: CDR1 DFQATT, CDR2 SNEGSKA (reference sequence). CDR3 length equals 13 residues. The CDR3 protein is CSARRPGDTEAFF.

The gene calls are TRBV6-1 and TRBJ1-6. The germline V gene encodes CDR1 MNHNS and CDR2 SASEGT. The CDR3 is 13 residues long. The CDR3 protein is CASSLTINSPLHF.

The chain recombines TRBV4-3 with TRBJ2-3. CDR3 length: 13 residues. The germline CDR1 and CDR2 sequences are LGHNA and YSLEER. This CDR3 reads CASSQESGSTQYF.

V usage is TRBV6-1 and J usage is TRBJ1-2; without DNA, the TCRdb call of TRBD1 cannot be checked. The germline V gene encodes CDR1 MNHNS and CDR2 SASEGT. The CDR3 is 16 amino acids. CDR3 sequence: CASSPRGLRGGYGYTF.

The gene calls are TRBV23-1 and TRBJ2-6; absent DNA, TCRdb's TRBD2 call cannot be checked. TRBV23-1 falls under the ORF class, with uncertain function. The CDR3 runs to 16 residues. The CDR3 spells CASSPSDSLGANVLTF.

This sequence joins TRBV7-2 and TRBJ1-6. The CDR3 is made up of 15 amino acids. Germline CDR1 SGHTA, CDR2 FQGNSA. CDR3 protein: CASSAARPYNSPLHF.

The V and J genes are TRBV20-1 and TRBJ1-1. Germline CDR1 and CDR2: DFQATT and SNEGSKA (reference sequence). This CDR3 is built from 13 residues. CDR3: CSARLEMNTEAFF.

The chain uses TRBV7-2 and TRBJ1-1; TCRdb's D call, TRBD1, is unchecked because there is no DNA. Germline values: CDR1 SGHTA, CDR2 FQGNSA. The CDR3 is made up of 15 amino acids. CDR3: CASSLVRGLGTEAFF.

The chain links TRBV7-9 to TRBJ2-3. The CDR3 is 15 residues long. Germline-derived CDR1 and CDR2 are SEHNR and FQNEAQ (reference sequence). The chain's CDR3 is CASSLVVSRTDTQYF. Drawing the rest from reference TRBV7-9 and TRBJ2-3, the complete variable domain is DTGVSQNPRHKITKRGQNVTFRCDPISEHNRLYWYRQTLGQGPEFLTYFQNEAQLEKSRLLSDRFSAERPKGSFSTLEIQRTEQGDSAMYLCASSLVVSRTDTQYFGPGTRLTVL.

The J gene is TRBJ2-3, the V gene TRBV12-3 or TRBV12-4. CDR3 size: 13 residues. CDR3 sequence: CASSFIKADTQYF.

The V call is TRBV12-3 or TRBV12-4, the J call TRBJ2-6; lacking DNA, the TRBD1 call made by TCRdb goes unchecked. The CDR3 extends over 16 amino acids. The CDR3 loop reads CASTRGGGLPRGVLTF.

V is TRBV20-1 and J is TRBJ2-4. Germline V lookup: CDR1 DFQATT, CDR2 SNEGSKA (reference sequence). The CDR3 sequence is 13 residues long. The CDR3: CSARDWGWDIQYF.

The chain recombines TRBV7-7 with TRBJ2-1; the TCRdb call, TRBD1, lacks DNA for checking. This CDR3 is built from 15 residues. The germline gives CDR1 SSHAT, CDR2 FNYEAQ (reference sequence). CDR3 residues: CASSFRAGPGNEQFF.

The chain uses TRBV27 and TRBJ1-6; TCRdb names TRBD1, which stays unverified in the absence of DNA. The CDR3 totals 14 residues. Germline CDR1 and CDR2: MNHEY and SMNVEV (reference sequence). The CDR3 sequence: CASSLEGAGSPLHF.

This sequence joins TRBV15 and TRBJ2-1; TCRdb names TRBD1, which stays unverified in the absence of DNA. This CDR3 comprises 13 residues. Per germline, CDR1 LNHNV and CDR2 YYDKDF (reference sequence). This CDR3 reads CATSRQTASEQFF.

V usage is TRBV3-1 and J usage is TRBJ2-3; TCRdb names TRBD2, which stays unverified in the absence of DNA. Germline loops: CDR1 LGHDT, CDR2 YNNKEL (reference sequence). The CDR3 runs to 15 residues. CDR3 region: CASSRTSAFTDTQYF.

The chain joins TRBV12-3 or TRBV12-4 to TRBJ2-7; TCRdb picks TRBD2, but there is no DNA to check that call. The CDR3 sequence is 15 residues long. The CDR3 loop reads CASSLSGTSVDEQYF.

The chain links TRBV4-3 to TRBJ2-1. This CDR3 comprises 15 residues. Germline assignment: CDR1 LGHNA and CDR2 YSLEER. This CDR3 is CASSQVQVSYNEQFF.

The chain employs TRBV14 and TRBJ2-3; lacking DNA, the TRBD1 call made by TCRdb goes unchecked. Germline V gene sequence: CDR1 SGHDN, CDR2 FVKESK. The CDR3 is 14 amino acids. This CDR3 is CASSRWGATDTQYF.